This record concerns one T cell receptor beta chain sequence. No antigen is known for it. No qualities accompany the bases; no much larger clone lies one base away. Library construction relied on 5' RACE. Sequencing was performed on an Illumina MiSeq. TCRdb took the public reads, trimmed them with fastp at Q25, ran MiXCR for clone calling and kept in-frame beta chains. Merged by CDR3 protein, the rows form single entries marked with the most common genes and DNA. The sample table records some 20,000 distinct CDR3 sequences; roughly 19% of these occur just once. Around 34% of the sample is in the top ten clones. This specimen comes from a study of HIV-infected patients and healthy controls (dated by TCRdb to the mid-2010s). The CDR3 goes from the cysteine to the phenylalanine over 14 residues. Just the 42-base CDR3 DNA is kept, in frame starting at base 1. CDR1 LNHNV and CDR2 YYDKDF are derived from the germline V gene (reference sequence). V and J lose 0 bases and 4 bases, and a span of 9 bases separates them.

The source material was CD8+ T cells from blood. The sequence derives from a human donor in good health. The rearrangement joined TRBV15 to TRBJ1-2; the D region possibly corresponds to TRBD1 (6 bases align). The bases are TGTGCCACCAGCAGAGACGGACAGTTCTATGGCTACACCTTC. Protein translation: CATSRDGQFYGYTF.